The 18 T cell receptor beta chains below were found in one sample sequenced in a study of technical replicates of blood from several donors. The assay was immunoSEQ multiplex PCR, and TCRdb's table has in-frame clones only and misses some. The table records more than 90,000 clones, around 95% of them present only once. What was sequenced was T cells isolated from PBMCs. These receptors were obtained from a human donor in good health.

V and J are TRBV6-5 and TRBJ1-4; maybe TRBD1 (5 bases). V was trimmed by 2 bases and J by 5 bases, leaving 9 bases between them. The germline CDR1 and CDR2 sequences are MNHEY and SVGAGI. The CDR3 runs to 14 residues. The chain's CDR3 is CASSYGGGNEKLFF. The CDR3 nucleotides are TGTGCCAGCAGTTACGGGGGAGGCAATGAAAAACTGTTTTTT.

The rearrangement links TRBV4-1 to TRBJ2-7, with a possible D match to TRBD1 (5 bases). With 0 bases removed from V and 1 base from J, the gap between germline ends came to 19 bases. The CDR3 consists of 18 residues. The germline V gene has CDR1 MGHRA and CDR2 YSYEKL. CDR3 nucleotides: TGCGCCAGCAGCCAAGAAGGGGCGAGTGGTTGGACGTCCTACGAGCAGTACTTC. Its translation is CASSQEGASGWTSYEQYF.

The chain carries TRBV19 and TRBJ2-7; D unclear. This CDR3 has 14 amino acids. V was shortened by 5 bases and J by 1 base, with 12 bases between the two germline ends. The V gene's germline CDR1 is LNHDA and CDR2 SQIVND (reference sequence). This CDR3 is CASSPFRGSYEQYF. The CDR3 DNA reads TGTGCCAGTAGTCCTTTCCGCGGATCCTACGAGCAGTACTTC.

The chain is built from TRBV5-4 and TRBJ2-2, with TRBD2 matching 9 bases. Losses at the gene ends were 5 bases for V and 2 bases for J; bases not matched to a gene: 7. This CDR3 has 16 amino acids. Germline V CDR1 and CDR2: SGHNT, YYREEE (reference sequence). This CDR3 reads CASRTVAGANTGELFF. CDR3 DNA: TGTGCCAGCAGGACGGTAGCGGGAGCAAACACCGGGGAGCTGTTTTTT.

The gene calls are TRBV28 and TRBJ1-1, with D perhaps TRBD1 (5 bases). Trimming shortened V by 6 bases and J by 3 bases, and 11 bases separated the two germline ends. Germline CDR1 MDHEN, CDR2 SYDVKM. This CDR3 is built from 13 residues. The CDR3 region is CASRLGGDTEAFF. In DNA, the CDR3 is TGTGCCAGCAGACTAGGAGGGGACACTGAAGCTTTCTTT.

This chain joins TRBV5-1 and TRBJ1-2, with D possibly TRBD1 on 6 matching bases. CDR1 is SGHRS, CDR2 YFSETQ, per germline. The CDR3 totals 14 residues. V dropped 0 bases and J dropped 4 bases, with 10 bases sitting between them. The DNA for the CDR3 is TGCGCCAGCAGCTTGGATGGACAGAGCTATGGCTACACCTTC. Translated, it gives CASSLDGQSYGYTF.

The J gene is TRBJ1-4, the V gene TRBV6-1; D remains ambiguous. From germline, CDR1 is MNHNS and CDR2 SASEGT. CDR3 size: 15 residues. Trimming took 4 bases from V and 0 from J, leaving 9 bases between them. The CDR3 DNA follows: TGTGCCAGCAGTGGATACAGTGCAACTAATGAAAAACTGTTTTTT. Translating gives CASSGYSATNEKLFF.

The V gene is TRBV5-1, the J gene TRBJ2-1; TRBD1 agrees at 7 bases. This CDR3 region has 13 residues. CDR1 and CDR2 from the germline V gene are SGHRS and YFSETQ. Trimming at V came to 1 base and at J to 9 bases, leaving 4 bases not matched to a gene. The CDR3 reads CASSLRDSGEQFF. DNA of the CDR3: TGCGCCAGCAGCTTGAGGGACAGTGGTGAGCAGTTCTTC.

This rearrangement joins TRBV2 to TRBJ2-1, with 11 bases that match TRBD2. Germline values: CDR1 SNHLY, CDR2 FYNNEI. After removal of 3 bases from V and 9 bases from J, the junction contained 7 bases not matched to a gene. The CDR3 totals 15 residues. The CDR3 loop is CASSDLVGTSGEQFF. The CDR3 DNA reads TGTGCCAGCAGTGACCTTGTAGGGACTAGCGGTGAGCAGTTCTTC.

The CDR3 DNA reads TGCGCCAGCAGCTTGGCCTCGGGTTTCTTCACAGATACGCAGTATTTT. Protein sequence: CASSLASGFFTDTQYF. This chain uses TRBV5-1 with TRBJ2-3; D is ambiguous. The CDR3 has 16 residues. The V and J ends lost 0 bases and 2 bases respectively, with 13 bases between them. CDR1 and CDR2 (germline): SGHRS, YFSETQ.

This rearrangement joins TRBV5-6 to TRBJ2-1; TRBD2 might be the D (6 bases). Trimming removed 6 bases from V and 1 base from J, with 23 bases in between. Germline V gene lookup returns CDR1 SGHDT and CDR2 YYEEEE. This CDR3 has 18 amino acids. CDR3 nucleotides: TGTGCCAGCACCCCTTCGACTAGAGGAAGCCTTTCCTACAATGAGCAGTTCTTC. This translates into CASTPSTRGSLSYNEQFF.

This rearrangement joins TRBV12-5 to TRBJ2-2; TRBD2 matches at 10 bases. Germline CDR1 reads LGHNT; CDR2 reads FRNRAP. The CDR3 length is 16 residues. With V trimmed by 3 bases and J by 3 bases, 4 bases remained unmatched. The CDR3 nucleotides are TGTGCTAGTGGTTTAAGTGGACTAGCGGACACCGGGGAGCTGTTTTTT. The encoded protein is CASGLSGLADTGELFF.

The V gene is TRBV7-9, the J gene TRBJ2-7; 14 bases fit TRBD2. Trimming cost V 5 bases and J 2 bases; bases outside gene matches: 14. This CDR3 comprises 19 residues. CDR1 and CDR2 from the germline V gene are SEHNR and FQNEAQ (reference sequence). The CDR3 sequence: CASSPEGLAGGHGPYEQYF. The CDR3 DNA is TGTGCCAGCAGCCCCGAAGGACTAGCGGGAGGACACGGTCCCTACGAGCAGTACTTC. Full variable domain (outside the CDR3, taken from reference TRBV7-9 and TRBJ2-7): DTGVSQNPRHKITKRGQNVTFRCDPISEHNRLYWYRQTLGQGPEFLTYFQNEAQLEKSRLLSDRFSAERPKGSFSTLEIQRTEQGDSAMYLCASSPEGLAGGHGPYEQYFGPGTRLTVT.

V usage is TRBV5-1 and J usage is TRBJ2-2, with TRBD1 as a possible D gene (6 bases). The germline V gene has CDR1 SGHRS and CDR2 YFSETQ. V lost 1 base and J lost 6, with 13 bases in between. This CDR3 spans 15 amino acids. The CDR3 reads CASSLLGGLAGELFF. CDR3 nucleotides: TGCGCCAGCAGCTTGTTAGGGGGTCTGGCCGGGGAGCTGTTTTTT. Variable domain in full (rest from reference TRBV5-1 and TRBJ2-2): KAGVTQTPRYLIKTRGQQVTLSCSPISGHRSVSWYQQTPGQGLQFLFEYFSETQRNKGNFPGRFSGRQFSNSRSEMNVSTLELGDSALYLCASSLLGGLAGELFFGEGSRLTVL.

This chain uses TRBV28 with TRBJ1-6; TRBD1 matches 9 bases. Germline-derived CDR1 and CDR2 are MDHEN and SYDVKM. The CDR3 loop spans 14 amino acids. Germline trimming cut 3 bases from V and 8 bases from J; bases unmatched to any gene: 2. CDR3 protein: CASSFGTGYSPLHF. As DNA, the CDR3 is TGTGCCAGCAGTTTCGGGACAGGGTATTCACCCCTCCACTTT.

This chain links TRBV27 with TRBJ2-3; the match to TRBD2 covers 13 bases. The CDR3 runs 15 residues. Germline lookup yields CDR1 MNHEY and CDR2 SMNVEV (reference sequence). V was pared by 6 bases and J by 6 bases, with 6 bases of the junction left unmatched. CDR3 DNA sequence: TGTGCCAGCAGACTAGCGGGGGGGCGTGGGGATACGCAGTATTTT. This codes for CASRLAGGRGDTQYF.

The chain combines TRBV2 with TRBJ2-3; TRBD2 matches at 13 bases. Looked up from germline, CDR1 is SNHLY and CDR2 is FYNNEI. The CDR3 runs 17 residues. V was clipped by 4 bases and J by 3 bases; unmatched bases: 7. Here the CDR3 reads CASSGPQTSGRTDTQYF. CDR3 DNA: TGTGCCAGCAGTGGACCCCAGACTAGCGGGAGGACAGATACGCAGTATTTT.

CDR3 in DNA: TGTGCCAGCAGTGAAGGACAGGATTACCTCTCTGGGGCCAACGTCCTGACTTTC. Amino acid sequence: CASSEGQDYLSGANVLTF. The gene calls are TRBV6-1 and TRBJ2-6; TRBD1 might be the D (6 bases). The CDR3 consists of 18 residues. In germline, CDR1 is MNHNS, CDR2 SASEGT. V lost 1 base and J 0 bases, leaving 13 bases between the germline ends.